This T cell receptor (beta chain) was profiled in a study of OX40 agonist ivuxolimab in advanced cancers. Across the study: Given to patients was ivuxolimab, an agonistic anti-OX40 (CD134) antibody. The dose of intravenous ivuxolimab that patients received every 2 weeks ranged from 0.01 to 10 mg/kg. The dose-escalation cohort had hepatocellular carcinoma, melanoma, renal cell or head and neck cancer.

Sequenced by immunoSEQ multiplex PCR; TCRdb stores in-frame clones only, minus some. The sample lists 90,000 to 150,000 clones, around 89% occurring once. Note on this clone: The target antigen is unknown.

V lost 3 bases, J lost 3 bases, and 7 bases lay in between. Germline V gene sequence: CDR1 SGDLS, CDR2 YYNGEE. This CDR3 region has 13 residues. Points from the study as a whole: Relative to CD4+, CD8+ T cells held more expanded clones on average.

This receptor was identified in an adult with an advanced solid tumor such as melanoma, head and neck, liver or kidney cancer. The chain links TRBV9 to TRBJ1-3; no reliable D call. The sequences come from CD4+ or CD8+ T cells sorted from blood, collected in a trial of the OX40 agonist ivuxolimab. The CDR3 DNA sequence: TGTGCCAGCAGCGCCTACAGTGGAAACACCATATATTTT. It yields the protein CASSAYSGNTIYF.